The present TCR beta chain was sequenced within a study of OX40 agonist ivuxolimab in advanced cancers. Study in general: Ivuxolimab, an agonistic anti-OX40 (CD134) antibody, was given to patients. Around 40% of patients had received prior checkpoint inhibitor therapy. Regarding the study as a whole: Some nonresponders also had low normalized T-cell clonal expansion. There was clonal expansion of CD4+ and CD8+ blood T cells by week 6 at 0.1 to 3.0 mg/kg.

In regard to this clone: What it recognizes is unknown.

V gave up 6 bases and J gave up 4 bases; unmatched junction bases: 8. This CDR3 is built from 15 residues. Per germline, CDR1 MNHNY and CDR2 SVGAGI (reference sequence). The data were produced by immunoSEQ multiplex PCR, yet TCRdb's version contains in-frame clones alone and is incomplete. The sample carries roughly 72,000 clones, 85% to 90% recorded once. The sequenced sample was CD4+ or CD8+ T cells sorted from blood, obtained in a trial of the OX40 agonist ivuxolimab. The clonotype comes from an adult with an advanced solid tumor such as melanoma, head and neck, liver or kidney cancer. This rearrangement joins TRBV6-6 to TRBJ2-2; TRBD1 aligns across 7 bases. Here the CDR3 DNA reads TGTGCCAGCAGCACACAGGGGCGCGGCACCGGGGAGCTGTTTTTT. This codes for CASSTQGRGTGELFF.